Each of the 12 T cell receptor beta chains below was sequenced from the same sample in a study of blood T cell repertoires in COVID-19. Produced via immunoSEQ multiplex PCR; TCRdb's table is partial and in-frame only. The sample carries a few hundred thousand clones, more than 65% recorded once. Sequenced material: peripheral blood. The receptors shown here come from a woman aged 40 to 50 who had recovered from COVID-19.

The chain carries TRBV2 and TRBJ1-2; 7 bases map to TRBD1. Germline V gene lookup returns CDR1 SNHLY and CDR2 FYNNEI. The CDR3 has 16 amino acids. V trimming: 6 bases; J trimming: 4 bases; junction bases outside the gene matches: 14. CDR3 in DNA: TGTGCCAGCAGACCGACGGGAGGGGGCCCGGGCTATGGCTACACCTTC. This gives the protein CASRPTGGGPGYGYTF.

V is TRBV2 and J is TRBJ1-5; the match to TRBD1 covers 7 bases. The CDR3 spans 15 residues. Germline CDR1 is SNHLY and CDR2 is FYNNEI. The junction had 6 bases not matched to a gene; V was cut back by 5 bases and J by 2 bases. The CDR3 spells CASSLQGTGNQPQHF. In DNA form, the CDR3 reads TGTGCCAGCAGTTTACAGGGGACGGGCAATCAGCCCCAGCATTTT.

J is TRBJ1-2 and V is TRBV5-1, with 11 bases aligning to TRBD1. The CDR3 has 15 residues. Trimming cost V 6 bases and J 8 bases; bases outside gene matches: 12. Per the germline V gene, CDR1 is SGHRS and CDR2 is YFSETQ. This CDR3 reads CASKGQGGASGGYTF. The CDR3 region has the DNA TGCGCCAGCAAGGGACAGGGGGGAGCCTCTGGGGGCTACACCTTC.

This chain connects TRBV6-2 or TRBV6-3 to TRBJ2-1; maybe TRBD1 (6 bases). The CDR3 spans 15 residues. Germline lookup yields CDR1 MNHEY and CDR2 SVGEGT. V was shortened by 7 bases and J by 5 bases, with 18 bases between the two germline ends. The CDR3 bases are TGTGCCAGCAACCCCGTCGAAGCAGGGGACAATGAGCAGTTCTTC. It is translated as CASNPVEAGDNEQFF.

The chain recombines TRBV5-4 with TRBJ2-2, with D maybe TRBD1 (6 bases). V shed 4 bases and J shed 6 bases, with 13 bases lying between them. This CDR3 contains 14 residues. Germline lookup yields CDR1 SGHNT and CDR2 YYREEE (reference sequence). The CDR3 region is CASSLQQGPGELFF. CDR3 DNA sequence: TGTGCCAGCAGCCTGCAACAGGGTCCCGGGGAGCTGTTTTTT. Based on the CDR3 plus reference TRBV5-4 and TRBJ2-2, the full variable domain is ETGVTQSPTHLIKTRGQQVTLRCSSQSGHNTVSWYQQALGQGPQFIFQYYREEENGRGNFPPRFSGLQFPNYSSELNVNALELDDSALYLCASSLQQGPGELFFGEGSRLTVL.

The V and J genes are TRBV6-6 and TRBJ1-6, with 8 nucleotides matching TRBD1. This CDR3 spans 14 amino acids. V lost 10 bases, J lost 10 bases, and 12 bases stayed unmatched. CDR1 MNHNY and CDR2 SVGAGI come from the germline V gene (reference sequence). The CDR3 is CATRTDRGESPLHF. The CDR3 DNA is TGTGCCACCAGAACCGACAGGGGCGAATCACCCCTCCACTTT.

This chain connects TRBV12-3 or TRBV12-4 to TRBJ1-4; a weak D match, TRBD1 (5 bases). Trimming left V 7 bases short and J 6 bases short, with 12 bases between. The CDR3 is 13 amino acids. The chain's CDR3 is CASIGQGYEKLFF. As DNA, the CDR3 is TGTGCCAGCATCGGGCAGGGATATGAAAAACTGTTTTTT.

The chain employs TRBV5-5 and TRBJ1-1; D is perhaps TRBD1 (6 bases). Germline V CDR1 and CDR2: SGHKS, YYEKEE (reference sequence). This CDR3 has 15 amino acids. V lost 1 base and J lost 4, with 14 bases in between. In nucleotides, the CDR3 is TGTGCCAGCAGCTTGCTGGGGGGGCCAATCACTGAAGCTTTCTTT. It translates to CASSLLGGPITEAFF.

The V call is TRBV10-3, the J call TRBJ1-4; possibly TRBD1 for D (6 bases). V was clipped by 6 bases and J by 6 bases, with 14 bases between them. CDR1 and CDR2 (germline): ENHRY, SYGVKD. CDR3 length equals 14 residues. The CDR3 loop is CAIRPTGLDEKLFF. The CDR3 DNA reads TGTGCCATCAGACCCACAGGGTTGGATGAAAAACTGTTTTTT.

This chain joins TRBV19 and TRBJ1-1; maybe TRBD1 (5 bases). Looked up from germline, CDR1 is LNHDA and CDR2 is SQIVND (reference sequence). The CDR3 is made up of 14 amino acids. V lost 3 bases to trimming and J lost 6 bases, with 14 bases between them. CDR3 loop: CASSIGQGLSEAFF. The CDR3 DNA reads as TGTGCCAGTAGTATCGGGCAGGGTCTATCTGAAGCTTTCTTT.

This rearrangement joins TRBV5-1 to TRBJ2-2; a weak D match, TRBD2 (6 bases). CDR1 is SGHRS and CDR2 is YFSETQ in the germline V gene. This CDR3 has 16 residues. V lost 7 bases to trimming and J lost 7 bases, with 23 bases between them. The CDR3 region is CASRTTSDGGNGELFF. CDR3 DNA sequence: TGCGCCAGCCGAACTACGTCGGACGGAGGGAACGGGGAGCTGTTTTTT.

The chain uses TRBV11-3 and TRBJ1-2; 9 bases align to TRBD1. V lost 5 bases and J lost 8; bases outside the gene matches: 6. Per germline, CDR1 SGHNT and CDR2 YENEEA. This CDR3 is built from 13 residues. The DNA of the CDR3 is TGTGCCAGCAGCCCGGGACAGGGTAGCGGCTACACCTTC. This sequence encodes CASSPGQGSGYTF.